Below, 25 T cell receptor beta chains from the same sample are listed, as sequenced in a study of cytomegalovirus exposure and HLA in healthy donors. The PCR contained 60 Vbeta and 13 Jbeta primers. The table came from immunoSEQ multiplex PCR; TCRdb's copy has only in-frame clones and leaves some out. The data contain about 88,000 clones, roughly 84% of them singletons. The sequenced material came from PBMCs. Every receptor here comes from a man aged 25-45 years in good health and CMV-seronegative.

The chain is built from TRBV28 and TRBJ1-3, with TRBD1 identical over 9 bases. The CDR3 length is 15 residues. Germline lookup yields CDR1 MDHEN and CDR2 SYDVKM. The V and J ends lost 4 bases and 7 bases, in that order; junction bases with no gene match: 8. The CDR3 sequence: CASSYWDRERNTIYF. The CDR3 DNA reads TGTGCCAGCAGTTATTGGGACAGGGAGCGGAACACCATATATTTT.

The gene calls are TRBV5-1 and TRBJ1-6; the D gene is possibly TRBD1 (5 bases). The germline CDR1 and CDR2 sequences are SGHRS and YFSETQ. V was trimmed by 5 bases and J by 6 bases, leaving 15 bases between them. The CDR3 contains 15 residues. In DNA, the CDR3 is TGCGCCAGCAGTATGGGGGGGGACGGTAATTCACCCCTCCACTTT. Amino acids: CASSMGGDGNSPLHF.

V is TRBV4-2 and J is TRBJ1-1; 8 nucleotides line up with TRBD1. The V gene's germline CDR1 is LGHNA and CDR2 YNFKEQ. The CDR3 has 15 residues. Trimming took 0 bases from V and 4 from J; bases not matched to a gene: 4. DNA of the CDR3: TGTGCCAGCAGCCAAGACCACAGGGGGGGCACTGAAGCTTTCTTT. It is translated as CASSQDHRGGTEAFF.

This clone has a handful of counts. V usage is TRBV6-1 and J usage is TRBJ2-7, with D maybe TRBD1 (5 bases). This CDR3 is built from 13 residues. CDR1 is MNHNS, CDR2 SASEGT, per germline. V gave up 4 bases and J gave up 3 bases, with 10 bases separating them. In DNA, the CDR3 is TGTGCCAGCAGTGCCTTCGGACACTACGAGCAGTACTTC. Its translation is CASSAFGHYEQYF.

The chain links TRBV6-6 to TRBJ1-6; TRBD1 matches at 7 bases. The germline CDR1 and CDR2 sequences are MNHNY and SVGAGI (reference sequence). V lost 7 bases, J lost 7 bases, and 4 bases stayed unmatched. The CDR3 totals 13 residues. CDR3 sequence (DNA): TGTGCCAGCACGACAGGGCGCAATTCACCCCTCCACTTT. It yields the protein CASTTGRNSPLHF.

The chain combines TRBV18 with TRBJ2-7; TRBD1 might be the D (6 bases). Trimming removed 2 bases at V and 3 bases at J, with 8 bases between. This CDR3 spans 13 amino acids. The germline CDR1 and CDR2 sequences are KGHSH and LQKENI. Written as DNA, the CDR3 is TGTGCCAGCTCACCAGGACAGTTCTACGAGCAGTACTTC. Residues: CASSPGQFYEQYF.

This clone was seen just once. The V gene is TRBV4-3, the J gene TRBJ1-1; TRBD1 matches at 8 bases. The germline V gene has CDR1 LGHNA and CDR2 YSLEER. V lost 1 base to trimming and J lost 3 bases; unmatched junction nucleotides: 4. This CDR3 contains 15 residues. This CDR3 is CASSQGGQGDTEAFF. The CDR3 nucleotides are TGCGCCAGCAGCCAAGGAGGACAGGGAGACACTGAAGCTTTCTTT.

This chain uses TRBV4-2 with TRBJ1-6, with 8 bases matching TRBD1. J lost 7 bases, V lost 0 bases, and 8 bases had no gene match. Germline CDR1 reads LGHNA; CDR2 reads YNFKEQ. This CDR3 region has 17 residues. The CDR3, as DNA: TGTGCCAGCAGCCAAGATATCACAGGGGGGTACAATTCACCCCTCCACTTT. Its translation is CASSQDITGGYNSPLHF.

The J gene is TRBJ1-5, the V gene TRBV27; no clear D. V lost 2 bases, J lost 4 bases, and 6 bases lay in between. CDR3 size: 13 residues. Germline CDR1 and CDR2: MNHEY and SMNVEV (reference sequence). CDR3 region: CASSLMRNQPQHF. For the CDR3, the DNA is TGTGCCAGCAGTTTAATGAGGAATCAGCCCCAGCATTTT.

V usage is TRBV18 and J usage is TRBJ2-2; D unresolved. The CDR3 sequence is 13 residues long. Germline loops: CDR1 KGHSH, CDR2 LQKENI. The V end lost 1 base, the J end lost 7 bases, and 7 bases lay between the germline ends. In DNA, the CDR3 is TGTGCCAGCTCACCACAGAGCCTCGGGGAGCTGTTTTTT. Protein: CASSPQSLGELFF.

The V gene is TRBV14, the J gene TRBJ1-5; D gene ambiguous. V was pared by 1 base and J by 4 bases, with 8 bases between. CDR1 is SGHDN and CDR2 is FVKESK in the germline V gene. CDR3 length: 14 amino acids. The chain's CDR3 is CASSQGGRNQPQHF. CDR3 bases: TGTGCCAGCAGCCAAGGAGGGAGGAATCAGCCCCAGCATTTT.

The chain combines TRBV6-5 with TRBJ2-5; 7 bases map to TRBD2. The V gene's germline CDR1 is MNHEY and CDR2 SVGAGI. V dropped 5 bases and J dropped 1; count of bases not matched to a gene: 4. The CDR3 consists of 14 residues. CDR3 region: CASSRTSPQETQYF. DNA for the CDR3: TGTGCCAGCAGTAGGACTAGTCCCCAAGAGACCCAGTACTTC.

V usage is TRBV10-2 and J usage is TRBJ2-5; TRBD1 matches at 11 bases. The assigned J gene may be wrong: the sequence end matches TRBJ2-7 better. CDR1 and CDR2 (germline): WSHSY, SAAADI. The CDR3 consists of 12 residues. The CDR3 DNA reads TGCGCCAGCGGGACAGGGGGCTACGAGCAGTACTTC. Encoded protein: CASGTGGYEQYF.

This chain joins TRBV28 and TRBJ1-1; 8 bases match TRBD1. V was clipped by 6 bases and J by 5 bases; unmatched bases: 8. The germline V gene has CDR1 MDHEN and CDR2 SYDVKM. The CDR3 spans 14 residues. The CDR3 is CASSETGAETEAFF. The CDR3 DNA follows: TGTGCCAGCAGCGAGACAGGGGCGGAGACTGAAGCTTTCTTT.

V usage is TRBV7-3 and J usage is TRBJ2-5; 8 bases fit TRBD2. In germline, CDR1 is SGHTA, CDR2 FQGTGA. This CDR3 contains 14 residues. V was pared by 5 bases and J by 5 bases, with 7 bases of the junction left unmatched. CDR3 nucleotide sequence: TGTGCCAGCAGCCCACGGGGGGGGTTTGAGACCCAGTACTTC. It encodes CASSPRGGFETQYF.

The CDR3 region is CASSPGGVYGYTF. The CDR3 DNA follows: TGTGCCAGCTCACCAGGAGGGGTTTATGGCTACACCTTC. The chain joins TRBV18 to TRBJ1-2; D perhaps matches TRBD1 (5 bases). Germline V gene sequence: CDR1 KGHSH, CDR2 LQKENI. V lost 2 bases and J lost 5, with 9 bases in between. The CDR3 has 13 residues.

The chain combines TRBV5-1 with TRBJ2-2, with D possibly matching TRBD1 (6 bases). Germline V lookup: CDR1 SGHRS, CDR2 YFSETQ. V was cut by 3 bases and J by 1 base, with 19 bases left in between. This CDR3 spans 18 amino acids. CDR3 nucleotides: TGCGCCAGCAGCTCAAAACTAACAGGGATTTTGAACACCGGGGAGCTGTTTTTT. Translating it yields CASSSKLTGILNTGELFF.

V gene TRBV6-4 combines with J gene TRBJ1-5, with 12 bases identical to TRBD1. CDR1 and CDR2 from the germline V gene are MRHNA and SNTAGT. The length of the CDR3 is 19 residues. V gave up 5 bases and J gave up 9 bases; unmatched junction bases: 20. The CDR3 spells CASSSGTGGSRIQWMPQHF. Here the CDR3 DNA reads TGTGCCAGCAGTTCCGGGACAGGGGGCTCCCGGATTCAGTGGATGCCCCAGCATTTT.

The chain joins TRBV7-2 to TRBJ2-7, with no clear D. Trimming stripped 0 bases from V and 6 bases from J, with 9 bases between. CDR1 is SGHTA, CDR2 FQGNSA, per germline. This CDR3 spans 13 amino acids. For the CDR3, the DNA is TGTGCCAGCAGCTTAGCGCGAAGTGGCGAGCAGTACTTC. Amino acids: CASSLARSGEQYF. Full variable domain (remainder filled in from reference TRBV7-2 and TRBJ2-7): GAGVSQSPSNKVTEKGKDVELRCDPISGHTALYWYRQSLGQGLEFLIYFQGNSAPDKSGLPSDRFSAERTGGSVSTLTIQRTQQEDSAVYLCASSLARSGEQYFGPGTRLTVT.

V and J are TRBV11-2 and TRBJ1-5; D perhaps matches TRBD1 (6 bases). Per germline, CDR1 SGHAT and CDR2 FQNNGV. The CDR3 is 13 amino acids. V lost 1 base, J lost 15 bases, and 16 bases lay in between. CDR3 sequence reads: CASSLVVDSQPHF. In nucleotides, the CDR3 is TGTGCCAGCAGCTTAGTGGTGGACAGCCAGCCGCATTTT.

DNA of the CDR3: TGTGCCACGACCTACAGGGTCTATGGCTACACCTTC. Its protein product is CATTYRVYGYTF. The chain carries TRBV6-1 and TRBJ1-2; possibly TRBD1 for D (6 bases). The CDR3 runs to 12 residues. Per germline, CDR1 MNHNS and CDR2 SASEGT. Trimming stripped 10 bases from V and 4 bases from J, with 13 bases between.

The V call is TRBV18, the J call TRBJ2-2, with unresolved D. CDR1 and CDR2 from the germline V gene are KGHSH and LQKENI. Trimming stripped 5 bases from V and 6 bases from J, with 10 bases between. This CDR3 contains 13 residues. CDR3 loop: CASSATVSGELFF. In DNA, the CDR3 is TGTGCCAGCTCAGCCACAGTGTCCGGGGAGCTGTTTTTT.

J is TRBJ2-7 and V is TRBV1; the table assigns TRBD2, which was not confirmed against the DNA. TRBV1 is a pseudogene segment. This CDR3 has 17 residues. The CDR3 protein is CTSSQDQKLQSSYEQYF. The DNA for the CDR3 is TGCACCAGCAGCCAAGATCAAAAACTACAATCCTCCTACGAGCAGTACTTC.

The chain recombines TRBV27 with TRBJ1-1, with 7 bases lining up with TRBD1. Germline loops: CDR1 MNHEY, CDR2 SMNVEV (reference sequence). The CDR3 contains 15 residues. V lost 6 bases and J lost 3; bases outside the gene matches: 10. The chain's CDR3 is CASRGVWTGHTEAFF. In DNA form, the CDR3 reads TGTGCCAGCAGAGGGGTTTGGACAGGACACACTGAAGCTTTCTTT.

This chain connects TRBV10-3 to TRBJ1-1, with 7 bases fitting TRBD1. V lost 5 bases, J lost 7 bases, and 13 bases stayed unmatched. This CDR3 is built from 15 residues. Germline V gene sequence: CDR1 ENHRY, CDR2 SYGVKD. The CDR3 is CAISSKTGSSLEAFF. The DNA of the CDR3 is TGTGCCATCAGTTCTAAGACAGGGAGCAGCCTTGAAGCTTTCTTT.